The 30 T cell receptor beta chains presented below share a single source sample, sequenced in a study of early T cells in non-severe SARS-CoV-2 infection. In TCRdb, the 5' RACE reads were re-called with MiXCR into one record per CDR3 protein. The data contain some 30,000 distinct CDR3 sequences, approximately 4.2% of them seen just once; the ten biggest clones take up around 10%. Sequencing input: whole blood. These receptor sequences come from an adult who was a healthcare worker with PCR-confirmed SARS-CoV-2 infection or an uninfected control (not recorded which).

This clonotype occurred many times. The genes are TRBV5-6 and TRBJ2-1; D is undetermined. V was pared by 5 bases and J by 9 bases, with 15 bases between. The CDR3 extends over 13 amino acids. Germline lookup yields CDR1 SGHDT and CDR2 YYEEEE. The CDR3 here is CASRNFRAGEQFF. The CDR3 DNA is TGTGCCAGCAGGAACTTCCGGGCCGGTGAGCAGTTCTTC.

This clonotype has a count of ten or more. V is TRBV24-1 and J is TRBJ2-1, with 8 nucleotides matching TRBD2. The CDR3 runs 16 residues. The germline CDR1 and CDR2 sequences are KGHDR and SFDVKD. Trimming took 2 bases from V and 4 from J; bases not matched to a gene: 6. The CDR3 protein is CATSDSGTRAYNEQFF. The CDR3 DNA reads TGTGCCACCAGTGATTCCGGGACTAGGGCTTACAATGAGCAGTTCTTC.

There are a few counts of this clonotype. The rearrangement joins TRBV4-2 to TRBJ2-3, with 12 bases fitting TRBD2. The CDR3 has 15 residues. Germline V gives CDR1 LGHNA, CDR2 YNFKEQ. The junction had 1 base not matched to a gene; V was cut back by 2 bases and J by 4 bases. The CDR3 DNA is TGTGCCAGCAGCCAACTAGCGGGAGGGCCAGATACGCAGTATTTT. Translated, it gives CASSQLAGGPDTQYF.

This clonotype was counted ten times or more. The rearrangement joins TRBV7-2 to TRBJ2-3; TRBD2 matches 13 bases. CDR1 is SGHTA and CDR2 is FQGNSA in the germline V gene. The ends lost 3 bases at V and 4 bases at J; junction bases unmatched: 13. The CDR3 runs 19 residues. This chain's CDR3 is CASSFCPPTSGGVPDTQYF. DNA for the CDR3: TGTGCCAGCAGCTTCTGCCCCCCAACTAGCGGGGGGGTCCCAGATACGCAGTATTTT.

This clonotype came up many times. The J gene is TRBJ2-5, the V gene TRBV5-4, with TRBD1 matching over 8 bases. The CDR3 runs to 14 residues. Germline trimming cut 4 bases from V and 2 bases from J; bases unmatched to any gene: 4. Germline assignment: CDR1 SGHNT and CDR2 YYREEE (reference sequence). CDR3 bases: TGTGCCAGCAGCCCGGACAGGGCTCAAGAGACCCAGTACTTC. Its translation: CASSPDRAQETQYF. The full variable domain, with the rest looked up from reference TRBV5-4 and TRBJ2-5, is ETGVTQSPTHLIKTRGQQVTLRCSSQSGHNTVSWYQQALGQGPQFIFQYYREEENGRGNFPPRFSGLQFPNYSSELNVNALELDDSALYLCASSPDRAQETQYFGPGTRLLVL.

This clonotype was counted many times. In DNA form, the CDR3 reads TGTGCCAGCAGCTCGATGGTCGGAAGGCAAGAGACCCAGTACTTC. Translating it yields CASSSMVGRQETQYF. The chain joins TRBV6-5 to TRBJ2-5; D uncertain. Looked up from germline, CDR1 is MNHEY and CDR2 is SVGAGI. V gave up 6 bases and J gave up 2 bases, with 16 bases separating them. The length of the CDR3 is 15 residues.

This clonotype came up many times. The CDR3 DNA is TGCGCCAGCAGTGAAAGTAGGACAACGTGGGCCCAGTACTTC. It encodes CASSESRTTWAQYF. The chain carries TRBV10-2 and TRBJ2-5; tentatively, D is TRBD1 (5 bases). Trimming removed 3 bases from V and 9 bases from J, with 17 bases in between. CDR3 length: 14 residues. Germline-derived CDR1 and CDR2 are WSHSY and SAAADI.

V and J are TRBV4-2 and TRBJ2-7, with 10 bases matching TRBD2. Germline values: CDR1 LGHNA, CDR2 YNFKEQ. Trimming took 3 bases from V and 3 from J; bases not matched to a gene: 5. This CDR3 contains 15 residues. The chain's CDR3 is CASSQQAGGGYEQYF. The CDR3 DNA sequence: TGTGCCAGCAGCCAGCAAGCGGGAGGGGGCTACGAGCAGTACTTC.

This clonotype was recorded many times. This rearrangement joins TRBV5-6 to TRBJ2-2; no clear D. Between the trimmed V and J ends, which lost 2 bases and 4 bases, there was a span of 18 bases. Germline CDR1 SGHDT, CDR2 YYEEEE. This CDR3 is 17 amino acids long. The CDR3 here is CASSFSPAGTVTGELFF. The CDR3 DNA follows: TGTGCCAGCAGCTTTTCTCCAGCCGGCACGGTCACCGGGGAGCTGTTTTTT.

Ten or more counts support this clonotype. The chain uses TRBV18 and TRBJ1-6, with 9 bases that match TRBD1. The CDR3 is 16 amino acids. The junction had 8 bases not matched to a gene; V was cut back by 3 bases and J by 8 bases. The germline V gene has CDR1 KGHSH and CDR2 LQKENI. CDR3 amino acids: CASSPSMTGGDSPLHF. The DNA for the CDR3 is TGTGCCAGCTCACCTTCGATGACAGGGGGAGATTCACCCCTCCACTTT.

This clonotype was counted at least ten times. The V gene is TRBV6-5, the J gene TRBJ2-3, with D perhaps being TRBD1 or TRBD2 (5 bases each). The CDR3 is 16 amino acids. CDR1 is MNHEY and CDR2 is SVGAGI in the germline V gene. V was clipped by 6 bases and J by 4 bases, with 20 bases between them. CDR3 bases: TGTGCCAGCAGCCGCTTCAAAGGGGCCGGGGCAGATACGCAGTATTTT. Protein sequence: CASSRFKGAGADTQYF.

This clonotype was seen a few times. The genes are TRBV7-3 and TRBJ2-4, with TRBD2 matching over 8 bases. Unmatched junction bases numbered 4, after V lost 1 base and J lost 5 bases. The CDR3 consists of 15 residues. Germline V gene sequence: CDR1 SGHTA, CDR2 FQGTGA. The CDR3, as DNA: TGTGCCAGCAGCTTAATGAGCGGGAGCGAAAACATTCAGTACTTC. Amino acids: CASSLMSGSENIQYF. The whole variable domain, filled in from reference TRBV7-3 and TRBJ2-4, reads GAGVSQTPSNKVTEKGKYVELRCDPISGHTALYWYRQSLGQGPEFLIYFQGTGAADDSGLPNDRFFAVRPEGSVSTLKIQRTERGDSAVYLCASSLMSGSENIQYFGAGTRLSVL.

The genes are TRBV2 and TRBJ2-2; the D gene is possibly TRBD1 (5 bases). CDR1 SNHLY and CDR2 FYNNEI come from the germline V gene. V was pared by 9 bases and J by 2 bases, with 13 bases between. The CDR3 covers 14 residues. For the CDR3, the DNA is TGTGCCAGAAAGAGGACACCTAACACCGGGGAGCTGTTTTTT. Translating it yields CARKRTPNTGELFF. Drawing the rest from reference TRBV2 and TRBJ2-2, the complete variable domain is EPEVTQTPSHQVTQMGQEVILRCVPISNHLYFYWYRQILGQKVEFLVSFYNNEISEKSEIFDDQFSVERPDGSNFTLKIRSTKLEDSAMYFCARKRTPNTGELFFGEGSRLTVL.

This clonotype was observed at least ten times. The chain recombines TRBV5-1 with TRBJ2-2; D is unclear. The CDR3 contains 15 residues. V was shortened by 2 bases and J by 0 bases, with 8 bases between the two germline ends. Germline loops: CDR1 SGHRS, CDR2 YFSETQ. The CDR3 sequence: CASSFSNANTGELFF. For the CDR3, the DNA is TGCGCCAGCAGCTTCAGCAACGCGAACACCGGGGAGCTGTTTTTT. Using reference TRBV5-1 and TRBJ2-2 for the parts outside the CDR3, the full variable domain is KAGVTQTPRYLIKTRGQQVTLSCSPISGHRSVSWYQQTPGQGLQFLFEYFSETQRNKGNFPGRFSGRQFSNSRSEMNVSTLELGDSALYLCASSFSNANTGELFFGEGSRLTVL.

This clonotype was counted between two and nine times. The J gene is TRBJ2-5, the V gene TRBV19; 7 bases agree with TRBD2. Germline V CDR1 and CDR2: LNHDA, SQIVND (reference sequence). This CDR3 has 14 amino acids. Losses at the gene ends were 6 bases for V and 2 bases for J; bases not matched to a gene: 6. Here the CDR3 DNA reads TGTGCCAGTAGCCCCGGGACTACACAAGAGACCCAGTACTTC. Translated, it gives CASSPGTTQETQYF.

This rearrangement joins TRBV12-3 or TRBV12-4 to TRBJ2-7; TRBD1 matches at 8 bases. Trimming took 5 bases from V and 6 from J; bases not matched to a gene: 6. This CDR3 spans 13 amino acids. The CDR3 DNA reads as TGTGCCAGCAGTGAGACAGGGGAAGGCGAGCAGTACTTC. It translates to CASSETGEGEQYF.

This clonotype has more than one count but fewer than ten. The chain links TRBV20-1 to TRBJ2-7; D perhaps matches TRBD2 (7 bases). CDR3 length: 13 residues. Trimming took 5 bases from V and 2 from J, leaving 13 bases between them. Germline-derived CDR1 and CDR2 are DFQATT and SNEGSKA (reference sequence). As DNA, the CDR3 is TGCAGTGCTGGTACGGGGGGCACCTACGAGCAGTACTTC. Protein product: CSAGTGGTYEQYF.

In its sample, this clonotype was seen a few times. This sequence joins TRBV29-1 and TRBJ2-2; TRBD1 aligns across 7 bases. The J segment lost 1 base and the V segment lost 7 bases, leaving 3 bases of the junction unmatched. The germline gives CDR1 SQVTM, CDR2 ANQGSEA. The length of the CDR3 is 13 residues. The CDR3 loop is CSADRVNTGELFF. The CDR3 DNA reads TGCAGCGCCGACAGGGTGAACACCGGGGAGCTGTTTTTT.

CDR3 amino acids: CASSSQGGTYEQYF. The CDR3, as DNA: TGCGCCAGCAGCTCACAGGGGGGAACCTACGAGCAGTACTTC. V gene TRBV5-1 combines with J gene TRBJ2-7; the match to TRBD1 covers 8 bases. CDR1 is SGHRS and CDR2 is YFSETQ in the germline V gene. The CDR3 has 14 residues. V lost 3 bases, J lost 2 bases, and 4 bases stayed unmatched.

This clonotype was counted many times. The chain has TRBV28 and TRBJ2-2; perhaps TRBD1 as D (5 bases). The CDR3 has 16 residues. Trimming took off 5 bases at V and 4 bases at J, with 17 bases between the two ends. Germline lookup yields CDR1 MDHEN and CDR2 SYDVKM. The CDR3 is CASSPFRVRGTGELFF. Here the CDR3 DNA reads TGTGCCAGCAGTCCCTTCAGGGTCAGAGGCACCGGGGAGCTGTTTTTT.

This clonotype was picked up many times. The chain recombines TRBV19 with TRBJ2-3, with TRBD2 matching 11 bases. Per the germline V gene, CDR1 is LNHDA and CDR2 is SQIVND (reference sequence). The trim removed 3 bases at V and 7 bases at J, leaving 6 bases unmatched. The CDR3 contains 15 residues. CDR3 amino acids: CASSMLASGGNTQYF. The CDR3 nucleotides are TGTGCCAGTAGTATGCTCGCTAGCGGGGGGAATACGCAGTATTTT. The full variable domain, rest sourced from reference TRBV19 and TRBJ2-3, is DGGITQSPKYLFRKEGQNVTLSCEQNLNHDAMYWYRQDPGQGLRLIYYSQIVNDFQKGDIAEGYSVSREKKESFPLTVTSAQKNPTAFYLCASSMLASGGNTQYFGPGTRLTVL.

This clonotype was observed at least ten times. The V and J genes are TRBV12-3 or TRBV12-4 and TRBJ2-3, with 10 positions matching TRBD1. After removal of 7 bases from V and 2 bases from J, the junction contained 9 bases not matched to a gene. CDR3 length: 16 amino acids. In DNA form, the CDR3 reads TGTGCCAGCACCCCTTTGACAGGGGGCAACACAGATACGCAGTATTTT. It encodes CASTPLTGGNTDTQYF.

V and J are TRBV6-6 and TRBJ2-5; D unresolved. Trimming stripped 0 bases from V and 7 bases from J, with 9 bases between. The CDR3 runs 13 residues. Germline V lookup: CDR1 MNHNY, CDR2 SVGAGI (reference sequence). Here the CDR3 reads CASSYSVGGTQYF. Here the CDR3 DNA reads TGTGCCAGCAGTTACTCGGTAGGCGGGACCCAGTACTTC.

This clonotype came up many times. This rearrangement joins TRBV29-1 to TRBJ1-4; 8 bases are shared with TRBD1. The CDR3 runs to 12 residues. Unmatched junction bases numbered 3, after V lost 7 bases and J lost 5 bases. CDR1 and CDR2 (germline): SQVTM, ANQGSEA. CDR3 sequence (DNA): TGCAGCGGCAGACAGGGGAATGAAAAACTGTTTTTT. The encoded protein is CSGRQGNEKLFF.

In this sample, this clonotype turned up many times. V usage is TRBV12-3 or TRBV12-4 and J usage is TRBJ1-2, with 7 bases aligning to TRBD1. The V and J ends lost 2 bases and 8 bases, in that order; junction bases with no gene match: 8. The CDR3 is 14 residues long. The CDR3 nucleotides read TGTGCCAGCAGTTTATCCGCCAGGGGGAGCGGCTACACCTTC. Residues: CASSLSARGSGYTF.

This clonotype was detected only a few times. V is TRBV11-2 and J is TRBJ2-1; 8 bases agree with TRBD1. Trimming cost V 4 bases and J 12 bases; bases outside gene matches: 8. Germline CDR1 and CDR2: SGHAT and FQNNGV. This CDR3 is built from 13 residues. DNA for the CDR3: TGTGCCAGCAGCTCCGGACAGGGATCTGGGCAGTTCTTC. Its protein is CASSSGQGSGQFF.

This chain uses TRBV3-1 with TRBJ1-2; D gene uncertain. The CDR3 loop spans 17 amino acids. V was clipped by 1 base and J by 2 bases, with 17 bases between them. Germline assignment: CDR1 LGHDT and CDR2 YNNKEL (reference sequence). CDR3 amino acids: CASSQVESVRSNYGYTF. The DNA of the CDR3 is TGTGCCAGCAGCCAAGTGGAGTCGGTCCGCTCCAACTATGGCTACACCTTC.

This clonotype was seen ten or more times. The chain uses TRBV9 and TRBJ1-2; D may be TRBD1 (6 bases). Germline-derived CDR1 and CDR2 are SGDLS and YYNGEE. The length of the CDR3 is 15 residues. Trimming stripped 0 bases from V and 4 bases from J, with 13 bases between. The CDR3 loop reads CASSVGGAVGYGYTF. CDR3 coding DNA: TGTGCCAGCAGCGTAGGGGGGGCTGTAGGCTATGGCTACACCTTC. Complete variable domain (other parts from reference TRBV9 and TRBJ1-2): DSGVTQTPKHLITATGQRVTLRCSPRSGDLSVYWYQQSLDQGLQFLIQYYNGEERAKGNILERFSAQQFPDLHSELNLSSLELGDSALYFCASSVGGAVGYGYTFGSGTRLTVV.

This clonotype was seen many times. This chain links TRBV28 with TRBJ1-4; 9 bases map to TRBD1. The J segment lost 5 bases and the V segment lost 5 bases, leaving 3 bases of the junction unmatched. Germline-derived CDR1 and CDR2 are MDHEN and SYDVKM. The CDR3 loop spans 14 amino acids. CDR3 residues: CASSTGGANEKLFF. The CDR3 DNA reads as TGTGCCAGCAGTACAGGGGGCGCAAATGAAAAACTGTTTTTT.

At least ten counts were recorded for this clonotype. This rearrangement joins TRBV2 to TRBJ2-7; 12 bases are shared with TRBD2. The CDR3 has 19 residues. The germline V gene has CDR1 SNHLY and CDR2 FYNNEI. V dropped 1 base and J dropped 5; count of bases not matched to a gene: 15. The CDR3 spells CASSEEPLAGGFRAHEQYF. CDR3 coding DNA: TGTGCCAGCAGTGAAGAACCACTAGCGGGGGGCTTCCGAGCCCACGAGCAGTACTTC.